Below, 16 T cell receptor beta chains from the same sample are listed, as sequenced in a study of cytomegalovirus exposure and HLA in healthy donors (dated by TCRdb to 2016 to 2017). Library preparation was by the immunoSEQ multiplex PCR assay. Drawn from immuneACCESS, this table holds only the in-frame rearrangements with V and J called that TCRdb kept. Clones are partly lost; checked studies trace under half to an unresolved V gene and leave the rest unexplained. This sample gives 150,000 to 200,000 clones in total; about 81% of them show up just once. The top ten hold 1% to 1.5% of the sample. The sample was PBMCs. Receptors originate from a woman in her 30s in good health and CMV-seronegative.

This sequence joins TRBV13 and TRBJ2-7, with 11 bases that match TRBD2. Germline V lookup: CDR1 PRHDT, CDR2 FYEKMQ (reference sequence). The junction had 5 bases not matched to a gene; V was cut back by 1 base and J by 3 bases. There are 16 residues in the CDR3. This chain's CDR3 is CASSLASSGGLYEQYF. DNA of the CDR3: TGTGCCAGCAGCTTAGCTTCTAGCGGGGGGCTCTACGAGCAGTACTTC.

The rearrangement links TRBV27 to TRBJ2-2; 7 bases line up with TRBD2. V lost 2 bases to trimming and J lost 4 bases; unmatched junction nucleotides: 7. CDR1 and CDR2 from the germline V gene are MNHEY and SMNVEV (reference sequence). The CDR3 consists of 16 residues. The CDR3 spells CASSLSRGVGTGELFF. CDR3 nucleotide sequence: TGTGCCAGCAGTTTAAGCCGGGGGGTCGGCACCGGGGAGCTGTTTTTT.

The chain couples TRBV6-5 to TRBJ2-7; D might be TRBD1 (5 bases). The ends were cut back, 6 bases at V and 1 base at J, with 16 bases in the middle. Per germline, CDR1 MNHEY and CDR2 SVGAGI. The CDR3 is 15 amino acids. In DNA, the CDR3 is TGTGCCAGCAGCCGTGATAGGGGCCCTTCCTACGAGCAGTACTTC. The encoded protein is CASSRDRGPSYEQYF.

The chain has TRBV10-1 and TRBJ1-2; D unresolved. Germline lookup yields CDR1 WNHNN and CDR2 SYGVQD (reference sequence). Trimming took off 3 bases at V and 6 bases at J, with 11 bases between the two ends. This CDR3 has 13 amino acids. The CDR3 protein is CASSDRAGDGYTF. The CDR3 region has the DNA TGCGCCAGCAGTGATAGAGCCGGAGATGGCTACACCTTC.

This chain uses TRBV14 with TRBJ1-2, with D maybe TRBD1 (6 bases). Per germline, CDR1 SGHDN and CDR2 FVKESK. V was shortened by 5 bases and J by 4 bases, with 17 bases between the two germline ends. This CDR3 region has 15 residues. The CDR3, as DNA: TGTGCCAGCAGCACCCGCCCAGGGACATCCTATGGCTACACCTTC. Protein sequence: CASSTRPGTSYGYTF.

This clone was detected only once. The gene calls are TRBV5-1 and TRBJ1-3; 7 bases align to TRBD1. Germline V gene data show CDR1 as SGHRS and CDR2 as YFSETQ. V lost 4 bases, J lost 0 bases, and 4 bases stayed unmatched. The CDR3 is 15 residues long. The CDR3 DNA follows: TGCGCCAGCAGCCCAGGGACAGTCTCTGGAAACACCATATATTTT. This gives the protein CASSPGTVSGNTIYF.

This chain links TRBV4-2 with TRBJ1-4; no definite D call. This CDR3 has 13 residues. Trimming removed 4 bases from V and 0 bases from J, with 3 bases in between. Germline CDR1 and CDR2: LGHNA and YNFKEQ. The CDR3 loop is CASSLATNEKLFF. DNA of the CDR3: TGTGCCAGCAGCCTAGCAACTAATGAAAAACTGTTTTTT.

This clone was seen a handful of times. The rearrangement links TRBV6-1 to TRBJ2-2, with TRBD2 as a possible D gene (5 bases). The ends were cut back, 0 bases at V and 3 bases at J, with 5 bases in the middle. CDR1 and CDR2 from the germline V gene are MNHNS and SASEGT. This CDR3 is built from 14 residues. CDR3 in amino acids: CASSEAGDTGELFF. The CDR3 region has the DNA TGTGCCAGCAGTGAAGCGGGAGACACCGGGGAGCTGTTTTTT.

The rearrangement joins TRBV14 to TRBJ1-4, with D tentatively TRBD1 (6 bases). This CDR3 is built from 15 residues. The V end was cut by 4 bases, the J end by 4 bases, with 13 bases between. Germline CDR1 reads SGHDN; CDR2 reads FVKESK. The CDR3 bases are TGTGCCAGCAGCCCCGGACAGTTGCTTAATGAAAAACTGTTTTTT. Translated: CASSPGQLLNEKLFF.

The genes are TRBV30 and TRBJ1-5; D unresolved. With 2 bases removed from V and 4 bases from J, the gap between germline ends came to 6 bases. Germline CDR1 and CDR2: GTSNPN and SVGIG (reference sequence). The CDR3 runs 12 residues. CDR3 sequence: CAWSIRNQPQHF. The CDR3 DNA sequence: TGTGCCTGGAGTATCAGGAATCAGCCCCAGCATTTT. Filled out from reference TRBV30 and TRBJ1-5, the complete variable domain reads SQTIHQWPATLVQPVGSPLSLECTVEGTSNPNLYWYRQAAGRGLQLLFYSVGIGQISSEVPQNLSASRPQDRQFILSSKKLLLSDSGFYLCAWSIRNQPQHFGDGTRLSIL.

This clone has only one observation. The chain employs TRBV7-3 and TRBJ1-5; maybe TRBD1 (5 bases). V shed 4 bases and J shed 4 bases, with 11 bases lying between them. CDR1 and CDR2 from the germline V gene are SGHTA and FQGTGA. The CDR3 extends over 14 amino acids. CDR3 sequence (DNA): TGTGCCAGCAGCTCCGCGGGGGGGAATCAGCCCCAGCATTTT. It codes for CASSSAGGNQPQHF.

The chain couples TRBV2 to TRBJ1-2; D is possibly TRBD1 (6 bases). The CDR3 contains 12 residues. CDR1 SNHLY and CDR2 FYNNEI come from the germline V gene. The CDR3: CQSGGGMGGYTF. The CDR3 DNA sequence: TGTCAAAGCGGGGGCGGGATGGGCGGCTACACCTTC. The full variable domain, with the rest looked up from reference TRBV2 and TRBJ1-2, is EPEVTQTPSHQVTQMGQEVILRCVPISNHLYFYWYRQILGQKVEFLVSFYNNEISEKSEIFDDQFSVERPDGSNFTLKIRSTKLEDSAMYFCQSGGGMGGYTFGSGTRLTVV.

This clone was recorded only once. Given a much more abundant clone one base away, this may be a read error. This CDR3 is also generated by other DNA sequences in the sample. V gene TRBV4-1 combines with J gene TRBJ2-7; TRBD2 matches 8 bases. The CDR3 consists of 17 residues. CDR1 is MGHRA and CDR2 is YSYEKL in the germline V gene. The CDR3 nucleotides are TGCGCCAGCAGCCAAGCCCTCGGGGCGGGGGGCCTCTACGAGCAGTACTTT. Translation: CASSQALGAGGLYEQYF.

This clone has only one observation. V is TRBV4-1 and J is TRBJ2-7; D possibly corresponds to TRBD1 (6 bases). CDR1 is MGHRA and CDR2 is YSYEKL in the germline V gene. The CDR3 extends over 16 amino acids. Between the trimmed V and J ends, which lost 1 base and 7 bases, there was a span of 20 bases. CDR3 bases: TGCGCCAGCAGCCAAGCCTACAGGGATGAGAACCCAGAGCAGTACTTC. Its protein product is CASSQAYRDENPEQYF.

The J gene is TRBJ2-7, the V gene TRBV6-5; 9 bases are a match to TRBD1. Trimming removed 8 bases from V and 0 bases from J; junction bases left unmatched: 8. Looked up from germline, CDR1 is MNHEY and CDR2 is SVGAGI. This CDR3 region has 15 residues. The CDR3 coding sequence is TGTGCCAGCGCCAAAGGGACAGGGCTCTCCTACGAGCAGTACTTC. It yields the protein CASAKGTGLSYEQYF.

V gene TRBV27 combines with J gene TRBJ1-4; maybe TRBD1 (5 bases). Deletions cut 5 bases from V and 2 bases from J, with 21 bases between. The CDR3 is 18 amino acids. Germline CDR1 MNHEY, CDR2 SMNVEV (reference sequence). CDR3 DNA: TGTGCCAGCAGTCCCCGGCGCAGGGAACAGGCGACTAATGAAAAACTGTTTTTT. Protein product: CASSPRRREQATNEKLFF.